Listed here are 8 T cell receptor beta chains from one sample, sequenced in a study of T cell responses to AZD1222 COVID-19 vaccine. Measured with immunoSEQ multiplex PCR; TCRdb has only the in-frame clones, and not every one. This sample has about 120,000 clones; around nine tenths occur once, and the top ten carry 8.4%. Sample: peripheral blood, taken on day 0 of AZD1222 vaccination. The receptor source for this set is an adult in good health.

The chain combines TRBV9 with TRBJ2-1; 14 bases are a match to TRBD2. The CDR3 is 15 amino acids. The V segment lost 3 bases and the J segment 9 bases; nucleotides outside the gene matches: 5. The germline gives CDR1 SGDLS, CDR2 YYNGEE. CDR3 nucleotides: TGTGCCAGCAGCGCCAGACTAGCGGGAGGGCCTGAGCAGTTCTTC. It yields the protein CASSARLAGGPEQFF.

The chain combines TRBV30 with TRBJ1-2; a weak D match, TRBD1 (6 bases). The germline CDR1 and CDR2 sequences are GTSNPN and SVGIG (reference sequence). The CDR3 consists of 15 residues. Trimming removed 0 bases at V and 7 bases at J, with 18 bases between. The CDR3 DNA reads TGTGCCTGGAGTGTATCGGGGGGCGTTAGGGGTGGCTACACCTTC. Translated: CAWSVSGGVRGGYTF. The full variable domain, rest sourced from reference TRBV30 and TRBJ1-2, is SQTIHQWPATLVQPVGSPLSLECTVEGTSNPNLYWYRQAAGRGLQLLFYSVGIGQISSEVPQNLSASRPQDRQFILSSKKLLLSDSGFYLCAWSVSGGVRGGYTFGSGTRLTVV.

This rearrangement joins TRBV7-2 to TRBJ1-2; D possibly corresponds to TRBD1 (6 bases). CDR1 and CDR2 from the germline V gene are SGHTA and FQGNSA. The CDR3 runs to 14 residues. Deletions cut 5 bases from V and 4 bases from J, with 14 bases between. CDR3 coding DNA: TGTGCCAGCAGCACGGACAGTGGGTTCTATGGCTACACCTTC. This translates into CASSTDSGFYGYTF.

The chain carries TRBV5-4 and TRBJ1-5; tentative D call: TRBD1 (6 bases). V was clipped by 0 bases and J by 4 bases, with 8 bases between them. Germline assignment: CDR1 SGHNT and CDR2 YYREEE (reference sequence). The CDR3 extends over 14 amino acids. The CDR3 loop reads CASSLEGGNQPQHF. The CDR3 DNA reads TGTGCCAGCAGCTTGGAAGGGGGAAATCAGCCCCAGCATTTT.

This chain joins TRBV19 and TRBJ1-5; the D is unclear. CDR3 length: 16 amino acids. Germline assignment: CDR1 LNHDA and CDR2 SQIVND (reference sequence). Between the trimmed V and J ends, which lost 3 bases and 0 bases, there was a span of 12 bases. The chain's CDR3 is CASSIGAVYSNQPQHF. The CDR3 region has the DNA TGTGCCAGTAGTATTGGCGCAGTTTATAGCAATCAGCCCCAGCATTTT.

This chain connects TRBV4-2 to TRBJ2-3; a weak D match, TRBD1 (6 bases). This CDR3 spans 16 amino acids. Germline assignment: CDR1 LGHNA and CDR2 YNFKEQ. Deletions cut 6 bases from V and 6 bases from J, with 22 bases between. The CDR3 spells CASRKNRDISGDTQYF. The CDR3 DNA reads as TGTGCCAGCAGGAAGAACCGGGACATAAGTGGGGATACGCAGTATTTT.

The chain joins TRBV11-3 to TRBJ2-1; 11 positions agree with TRBD2. This CDR3 is built from 17 residues. CDR1 and CDR2 (germline): SGHNT, YENEEA. The V and J ends lost 0 bases and 9 bases, in that order; junction bases with no gene match: 10. The CDR3 loop reads CASSLDPSSGRSSEQFF. DNA of the CDR3: TGTGCCAGCAGCTTAGATCCTTCTAGCGGGAGGAGCAGTGAGCAGTTCTTC. The whole variable domain, filled in from reference TRBV11-3 and TRBJ2-1, reads EAGVVQSPRYKIIEKKQPVAFWCNPISGHNTLYWYLQNLGQGPELLIRYENEEAVDDSQLPKDRFSAERLKGVDSTLKIQPAELGDSAVYLCASSLDPSSGRSSEQFFGPGTRLTVL.

With regard to this clone: This specimen includes other DNA sequences encoding the same CDR3. The V and J genes are TRBV18 and TRBJ1-2, with D possibly TRBD1 on 6 matching bases. V was shortened by 3 bases and J by 2 bases, with 7 bases between the two germline ends. The length of the CDR3 is 13 residues. The V gene's germline CDR1 is KGHSH and CDR2 LQKENI. CDR3 coding DNA: TGTGCCAGCTCACCGGGGGGCAACTATGGCTACACCTTC. Its translation is CASSPGGNYGYTF.